This entry features one TCR beta chain sequence. This entry is derived from a study of shared clonotypes between healthy human individuals. V was clipped by 4 bases and J by 6 bases; unmatched bases: 8. The CDR3 is 15 residues long. Germline V gene sequence: CDR1 SGHRS, CDR2 YFSETQ. The repertoire was sequenced with immunoSEQ multiplex PCR; TCRdb's copy has only in-frame clones and lacks some. The table lists 2 million to 3 million clones, 93% of them singletons, with 0.36% in the top ten. CD45RA-negative memory and CD45RA+ naive subsets were split from the CD4+ cells. This TCR was sampled from a man between 18 and 29 years old in good health. Some clones in this sample may be carry-over from other donors' samples. The sequencing input was naive CD4+ T cells from PBMCs. Described subset: CD45RA+ positively selected. The chain joins TRBV5-1 to TRBJ2-3, with 10 nucleotides matching TRBD1. The CDR3 DNA follows: TGCGCCAGCAGCCCAACGGGACAGGGGACGGATACGCAGTATTTT. Protein product: CASSPTGQGTDTQYF.